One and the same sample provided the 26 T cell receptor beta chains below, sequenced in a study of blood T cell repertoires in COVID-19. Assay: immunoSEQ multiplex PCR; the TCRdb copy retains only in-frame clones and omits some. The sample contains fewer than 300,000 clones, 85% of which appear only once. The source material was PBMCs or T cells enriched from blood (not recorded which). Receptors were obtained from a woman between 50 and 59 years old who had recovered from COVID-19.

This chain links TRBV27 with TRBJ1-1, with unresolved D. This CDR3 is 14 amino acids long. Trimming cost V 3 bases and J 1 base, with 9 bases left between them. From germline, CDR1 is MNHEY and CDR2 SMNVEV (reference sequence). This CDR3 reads CASSFVGPNTEAFF. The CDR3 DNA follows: TGTGCCAGCAGTTTTGTGGGCCCGAACACTGAAGCTTTCTTT.

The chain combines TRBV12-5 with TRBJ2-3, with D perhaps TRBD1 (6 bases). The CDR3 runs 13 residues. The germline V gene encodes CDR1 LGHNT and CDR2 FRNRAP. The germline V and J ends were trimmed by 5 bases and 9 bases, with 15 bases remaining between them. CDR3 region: CASGAGAPETQYF. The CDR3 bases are TGTGCTAGTGGTGCAGGGGCGCCGGAGACGCAGTATTTT.

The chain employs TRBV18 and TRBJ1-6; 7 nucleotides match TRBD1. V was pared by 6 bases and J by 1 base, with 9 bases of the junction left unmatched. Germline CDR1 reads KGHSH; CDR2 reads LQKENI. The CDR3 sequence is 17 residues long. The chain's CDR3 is CASSRNQGVSYNSPLHF. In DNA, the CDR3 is TGTGCCAGCTCGAGGAACCAGGGGGTTTCCTATAATTCACCCCTCCACTTT.

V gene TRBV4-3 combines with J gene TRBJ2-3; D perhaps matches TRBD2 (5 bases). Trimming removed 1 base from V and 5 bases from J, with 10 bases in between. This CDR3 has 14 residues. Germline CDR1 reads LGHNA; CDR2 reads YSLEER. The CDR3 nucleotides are TGCGCCAGCAGCCAAGTCCTTGGAGGAGATACGCAGTATTTT. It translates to CASSQVLGGDTQYF.

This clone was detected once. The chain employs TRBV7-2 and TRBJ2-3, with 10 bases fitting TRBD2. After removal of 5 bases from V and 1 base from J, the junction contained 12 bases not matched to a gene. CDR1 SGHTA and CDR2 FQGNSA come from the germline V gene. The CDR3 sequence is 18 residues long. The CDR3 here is CASSLRATSGYRTDTQYF. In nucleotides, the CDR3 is TGTGCCAGCAGCCTCCGAGCGACTAGCGGGTACCGCACAGATACGCAGTATTTT. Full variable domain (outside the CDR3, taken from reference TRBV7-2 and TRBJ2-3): GAGVSQSPSNKVTEKGKDVELRCDPISGHTALYWYRQSLGQGLEFLIYFQGNSAPDKSGLPSDRFSAERTGGSVSTLTIQRTQQEDSAVYLCASSLRATSGYRTDTQYFGPGTRLTVL.

CDR3 sequence: CASRQEHRGTAFF. Here the CDR3 DNA reads TGTGCCAGTAGGCAGGAGCACAGGGGGACCGCTTTCTTT. V usage is TRBV19 and J usage is TRBJ1-1, with 8 nucleotides matching TRBD1. Germline loops: CDR1 LNHDA, CDR2 SQIVND (reference sequence). The junction had 11 bases not matched to a gene; V was cut back by 6 bases and J by 11 bases. The CDR3 extends over 13 amino acids.

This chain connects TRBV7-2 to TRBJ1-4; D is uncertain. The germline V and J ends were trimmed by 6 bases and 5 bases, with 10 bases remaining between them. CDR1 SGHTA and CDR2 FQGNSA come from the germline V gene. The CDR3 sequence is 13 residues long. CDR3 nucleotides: TGTGCCAGCAGGCGGGTCGACAATGAAAAACTGTTTTTT. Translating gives CASRRVDNEKLFF.

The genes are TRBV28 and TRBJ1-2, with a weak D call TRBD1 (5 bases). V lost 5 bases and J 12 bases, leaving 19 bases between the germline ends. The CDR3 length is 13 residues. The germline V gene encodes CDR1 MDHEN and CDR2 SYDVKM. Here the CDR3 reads CASSPPVGGTHTF. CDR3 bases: TGTGCCAGCAGTCCCCCCGTTGGAGGGACCCACACCTTC.

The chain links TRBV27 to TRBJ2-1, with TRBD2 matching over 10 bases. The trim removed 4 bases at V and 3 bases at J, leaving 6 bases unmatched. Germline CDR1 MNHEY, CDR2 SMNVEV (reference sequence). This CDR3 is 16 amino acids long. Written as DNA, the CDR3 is TGTGCCAGCAGTTCCTTAGCGGGAGGCCGCTACAATGAGCAGTTCTTC. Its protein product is CASSSLAGGRYNEQFF.

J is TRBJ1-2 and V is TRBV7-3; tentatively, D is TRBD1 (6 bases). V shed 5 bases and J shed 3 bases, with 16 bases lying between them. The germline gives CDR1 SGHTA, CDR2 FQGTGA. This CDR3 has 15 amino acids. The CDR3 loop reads CASSPRDIRDYGYTF. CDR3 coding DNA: TGTGCCAGCAGCCCCAGGGACATCAGAGACTATGGCTACACCTTC.

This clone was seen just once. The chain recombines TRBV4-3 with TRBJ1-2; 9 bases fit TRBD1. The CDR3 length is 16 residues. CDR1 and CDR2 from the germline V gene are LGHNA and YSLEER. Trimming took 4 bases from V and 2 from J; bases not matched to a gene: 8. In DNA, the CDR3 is TGCGCCAGCAGCCCGACCGGGACAGGGCCCAACTATGGCTACACCTTC. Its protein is CASSPTGTGPNYGYTF.

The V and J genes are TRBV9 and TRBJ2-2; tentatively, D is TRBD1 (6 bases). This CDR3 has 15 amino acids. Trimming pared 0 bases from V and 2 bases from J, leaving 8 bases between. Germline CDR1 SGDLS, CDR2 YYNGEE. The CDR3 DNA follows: TGTGCCAGCAGCGTAGACAGGGTTAACACCGGGGAGCTGTTTTTT. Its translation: CASSVDRVNTGELFF.

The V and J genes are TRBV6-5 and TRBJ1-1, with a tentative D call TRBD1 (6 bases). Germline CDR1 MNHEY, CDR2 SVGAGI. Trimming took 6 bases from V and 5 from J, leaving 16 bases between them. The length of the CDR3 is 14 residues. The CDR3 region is CASSPPGQGTEAFF. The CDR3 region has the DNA TGTGCCAGCAGCCCGCCGGGACAAGGGACTGAAGCTTTCTTT.

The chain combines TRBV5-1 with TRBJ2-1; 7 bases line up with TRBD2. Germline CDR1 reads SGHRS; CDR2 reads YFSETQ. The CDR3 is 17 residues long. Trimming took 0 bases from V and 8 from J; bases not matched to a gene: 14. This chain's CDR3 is CASSLVGPGGRGDEQFF. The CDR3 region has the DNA TGCGCCAGCAGCTTGGTCGGGCCGGGTGGGAGGGGAGATGAGCAGTTCTTC. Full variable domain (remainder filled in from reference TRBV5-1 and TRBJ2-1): KAGVTQTPRYLIKTRGQQVTLSCSPISGHRSVSWYQQTPGQGLQFLFEYFSETQRNKGNFPGRFSGRQFSNSRSEMNVSTLELGDSALYLCASSLVGPGGRGDEQFFGPGTRLTVL.

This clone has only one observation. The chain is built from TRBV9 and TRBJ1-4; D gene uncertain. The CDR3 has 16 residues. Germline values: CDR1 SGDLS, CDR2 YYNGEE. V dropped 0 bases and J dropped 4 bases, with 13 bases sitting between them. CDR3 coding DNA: TGTGCCAGCAGCGTAGGGCCAGGCCCTATTAATGAAAAACTGTTTTTT. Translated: CASSVGPGPINEKLFF.

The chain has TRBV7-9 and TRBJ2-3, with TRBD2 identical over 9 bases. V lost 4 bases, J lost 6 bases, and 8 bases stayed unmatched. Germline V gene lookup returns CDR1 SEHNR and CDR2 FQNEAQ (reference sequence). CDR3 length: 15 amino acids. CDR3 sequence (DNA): TGTGCCAGCAGCTATAGCGGGAGTGGGGGTGATACGCAGTATTTT. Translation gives CASSYSGSGGDTQYF.

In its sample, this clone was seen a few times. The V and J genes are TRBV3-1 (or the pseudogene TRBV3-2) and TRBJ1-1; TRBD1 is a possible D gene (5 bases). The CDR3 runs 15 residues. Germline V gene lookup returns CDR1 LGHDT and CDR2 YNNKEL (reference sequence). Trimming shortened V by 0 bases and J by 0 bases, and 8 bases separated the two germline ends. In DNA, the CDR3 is TGTGCCAGCAGCCAAGAGACAGTTATGAACACTGAAGCTTTCTTT. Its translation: CASSQETVMNTEAFF.

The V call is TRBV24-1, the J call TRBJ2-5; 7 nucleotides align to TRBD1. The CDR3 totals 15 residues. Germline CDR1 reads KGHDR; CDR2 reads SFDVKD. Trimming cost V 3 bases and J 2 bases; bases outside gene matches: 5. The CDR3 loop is CATSDGTVIQETQYF. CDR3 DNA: TGTGCCACCAGTGATGGGACAGTAATACAAGAGACCCAGTACTTC.

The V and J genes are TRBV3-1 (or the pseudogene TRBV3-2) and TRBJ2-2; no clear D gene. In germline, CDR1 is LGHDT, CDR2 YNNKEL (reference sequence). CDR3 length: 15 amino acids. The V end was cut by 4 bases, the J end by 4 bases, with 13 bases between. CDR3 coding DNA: TGTGCCAGCAGCCGTGAGTTGCAGGTCACCGGGGAGCTGTTTTTT. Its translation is CASSRELQVTGELFF.

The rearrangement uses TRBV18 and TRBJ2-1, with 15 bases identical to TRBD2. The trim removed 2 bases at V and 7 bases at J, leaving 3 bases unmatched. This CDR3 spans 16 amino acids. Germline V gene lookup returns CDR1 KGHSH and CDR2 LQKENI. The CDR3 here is CASSPGLAGGVNEQFF. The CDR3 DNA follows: TGTGCCAGCTCACCAGGACTAGCGGGGGGGGTAAATGAGCAGTTCTTC. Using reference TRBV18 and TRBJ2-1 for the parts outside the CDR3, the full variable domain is NAGVMQNPRHLVRRRGQEARLRCSPMKGHSHVYWYRQLPEEGLKFMVYLQKENIIDESGMPKERFSAEFPKEGPSILRIQQVVRGDSAAYFCASSPGLAGGVNEQFFGPGTRLTVL.

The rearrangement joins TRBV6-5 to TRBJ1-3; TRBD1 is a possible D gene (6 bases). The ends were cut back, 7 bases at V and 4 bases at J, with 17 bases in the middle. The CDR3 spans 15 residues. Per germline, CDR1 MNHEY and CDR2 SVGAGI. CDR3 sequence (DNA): TGTGCCAGCACCACTGCCTTCGGACAGGGAAACACCATATATTTT. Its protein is CASTTAFGQGNTIYF.

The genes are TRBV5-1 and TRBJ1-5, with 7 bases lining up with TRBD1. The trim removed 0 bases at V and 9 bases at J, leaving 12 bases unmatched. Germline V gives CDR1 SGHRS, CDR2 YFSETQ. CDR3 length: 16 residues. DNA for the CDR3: TGCGCCAGCAGCTTGGCAAGCGACAGGGAAAGTAGGCCCCAGCATTTT. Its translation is CASSLASDRESRPQHF. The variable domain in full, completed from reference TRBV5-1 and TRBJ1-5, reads KAGVTQTPRYLIKTRGQQVTLSCSPISGHRSVSWYQQTPGQGLQFLFEYFSETQRNKGNFPGRFSGRQFSNSRSEMNVSTLELGDSALYLCASSLASDRESRPQHFGDGTRLSIL.

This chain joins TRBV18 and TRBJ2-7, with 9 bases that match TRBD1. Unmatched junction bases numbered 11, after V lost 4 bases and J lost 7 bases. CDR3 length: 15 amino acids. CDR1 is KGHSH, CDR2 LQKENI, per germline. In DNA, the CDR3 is TGTGCCAGCTCACGTGATCTACAGGGGGCTGCTGAGCAGTACTTC. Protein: CASSRDLQGAAEQYF.

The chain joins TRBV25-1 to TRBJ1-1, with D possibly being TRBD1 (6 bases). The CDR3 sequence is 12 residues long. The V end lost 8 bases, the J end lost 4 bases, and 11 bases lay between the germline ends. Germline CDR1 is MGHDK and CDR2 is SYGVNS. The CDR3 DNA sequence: TGTGCCAGCGAATTCAGGGGCACTGAAGCTTTCTTT. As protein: CASEFRGTEAFF.

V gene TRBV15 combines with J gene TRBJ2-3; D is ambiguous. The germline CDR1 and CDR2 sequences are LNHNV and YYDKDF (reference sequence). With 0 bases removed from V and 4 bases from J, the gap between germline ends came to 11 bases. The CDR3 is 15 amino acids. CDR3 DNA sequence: TGTGCCACCAGCAGAGACCCGTTCGGTCCAGATACGCAGTATTTT. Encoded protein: CATSRDPFGPDTQYF.

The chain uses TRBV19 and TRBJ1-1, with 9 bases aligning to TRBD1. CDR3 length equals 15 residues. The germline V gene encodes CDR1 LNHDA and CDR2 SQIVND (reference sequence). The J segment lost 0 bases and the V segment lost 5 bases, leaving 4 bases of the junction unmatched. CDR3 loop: CASSPDRGLNTEAFF. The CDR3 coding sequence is TGTGCCAGTAGTCCCGACAGGGGGTTGAACACTGAAGCTTTCTTT.